This TCR beta chain was sequenced in a study of T cells in localized non-small cell lung cancer. Points from the study as a whole: Higher adjacent-lung clonality was associated with shorter survival. Heterogeneity remains possible, as sequencing covered one tumor region only.

This clone came up a few times. No antigen is known for it. The germline CDR1 and CDR2 sequences are SGHNT and YENEEA. Trimming took 5 bases from V and 4 from J, leaving 17 bases between them. The CDR3 totals 15 residues. The repertoire was sequenced with immunoSEQ multiplex PCR; TCRdb's copy has only in-frame clones and lacks some. Of 1,500 to 2,000 clones listed, just over 35% are singletons. This sample comprised normal lung tissue next to the tumor, obtained before any cancer treatment. The origin of this receptor is a woman aged 35 to 75 with stage II lung adenocarcinoma. The rearrangement uses TRBV11-3 and TRBJ2-5, with D maybe TRBD2 (6 bases). The CDR3 here is CASSPLGGAGETQYF. The DNA for the CDR3 is TGTGCCAGCAGCCCACTAGGAGGGGCGGGAGAGACCCAGTACTTC.